This TCR beta chain is from a study of blood T cell repertoires in COVID-19. The overall study: Both acute and convalescent COVID-19 samples were obtained from the United States, Italy and Spain. The cDNA or gDNA used as material had been derived from T cells, B-cell-depleted T cells, or PBMCs.

The repertoire was sequenced with immunoSEQ multiplex PCR; TCRdb's copy has only in-frame clones and lacks some. The top ten clones hold approximately 7.2% of a sample with some 320,000 clones, about 91% of them seen once. V lost 1 base and J lost 4; bases outside the gene matches: 0. This CDR3 is built from 13 residues. Per the germline V gene, CDR1 is SGHAT and CDR2 is FQNNGV. The chain employs TRBV11-2 and TRBJ1-2; 7 bases are shared with TRBD1. The sequencing input was peripheral blood. This sequence originates from a woman between 25 and 40 years old who had recovered from COVID-19. This CDR3 reads CASSLGDSYGYTF. CDR3 nucleotide sequence: TGTGCCAGCAGCTTAGGGGACAGCTATGGCTACACCTTC.